The clone carrying this TCR beta chain was recorded at least ten times. Making TCR cDNA involved 5'RACE template switching, which added UMIs and a universal primer site. TCRdb called the 5' RACE reads again in MiXCR, with one record for every CDR3 protein. The sample shows about 120,000 distinct CDR3 sequences, 15% of them seen only once. This record belongs to a study of T cells after yellow fever vaccination. Per germline, CDR1 MGHRA and CDR2 YSYEKL. The CDR3 length is 17 residues. After removal of 0 bases from V and 3 bases from J, the junction contained 2 bases not matched to a gene. The chain uses TRBV4-1 and TRBJ2-3, with 14 positions matching TRBD2. The sample here was CD8+ T cells sorted from PBMCs, taken 5 days after the yellow fever booster vaccination. This TCR was recovered from a young man who received the YFV17D yellow fever vaccine. CDR3 DNA sequence: TGCGCCAGCAGCCAAGAAGGACTAGCGGGGGGAACAGATACGCAGTATTTT. It translates to CASSQEGLAGGTDTQYF.